The 17 T cell receptor beta chains listed next were all sequenced from one sample in a study of CD8+CD57+ T cells in acquired aplastic anemia (dated by TCRdb to 2016 to 2019). Sequenced on an Illumina HiSeq 2000. Genomic DNA was used as template for profiling of TCR beta VDJ combinations and CDR3 sequences. TCRdb handled the public reads itself, with Q25 trimming in fastp and clone calling in MiXCR, and kept productive beta chains. Duplicate CDR3 protein sequences are folded into a single record with the most common DNA and genes. The sample table records under 350,000 distinct CDR3 sequences; roughly 59% of these occur just once. Under 1.5% of the sample goes to the ten largest clones. Expansion of CD8+CD57+ cells had been shown by flow cytometry in the patients chosen for sequencing. The material sequenced was sorted CD4+, CD8+, or CD8+CD57+ T cells (not recorded which) from PBMCs. These receptors all come from a human donor with aplastic anemia.

The chain couples TRBV25-1 to TRBJ1-2, with 7 bases lining up with TRBD1. There are 15 residues in the CDR3. The germline V gene encodes CDR1 MGHDK and CDR2 SYGVNS. The J segment lost 6 bases and the V segment lost 8 bases, leaving 15 bases of the junction unmatched. The CDR3 is CASQPLVGQYHGYTF. CDR3 nucleotide sequence: TGTGCCAGCCAGCCCTTAGTGGGACAGTACCATGGCTACACCTTC.

This chain uses TRBV24-1 with TRBJ1-2, with D possibly being TRBD1 (6 bases). The V gene lost 3 bases and the J gene lost 2 bases, with 9 bases spanning the gap. CDR3 size: 14 residues. In germline, CDR1 is KGHDR, CDR2 SFDVKD. The CDR3 bases are TGTGCCACCAGTGATAGGGACACCAACTATGGCTACACCTTC. Amino acids: CATSDRDTNYGYTF.

The chain couples TRBV10-3 to TRBJ1-6; a possible D gene is TRBD1 (6 bases). Germline CDR1 and CDR2: ENHRY and SYGVKD. The V end was cut by 4 bases, the J end by 3 bases, with 13 bases between. The CDR3 extends over 16 amino acids. Here the CDR3 reads CAISGAKDSYNSPLHF. The DNA of the CDR3 is TGTGCCATCAGTGGCGCCAAGGACAGCTATAATTCACCCCTCCACTTT.

This clonotype was picked up a small number of times. The chain has TRBV20-1 and TRBJ1-2, with 7 bases fitting TRBD1. The CDR3 is 14 amino acids. V was pared by 4 bases and J by 3 bases, with 8 bases of the junction left unmatched. The germline V gene has CDR1 DFQATT and CDR2 SNEGSKA (reference sequence). The CDR3 loop is CSATLDRDHYGYTF. The CDR3 region has the DNA TGCAGTGCTACTCTCGACAGGGACCACTATGGCTACACCTTC.

The chain joins TRBV7-2 to TRBJ2-2; TRBD1 matches at 8 bases. Trimming removed 1 base from V and 6 bases from J; junction bases left unmatched: 10. The CDR3 is 17 residues long. Germline loops: CDR1 SGHTA, CDR2 FQGNSA. The CDR3 DNA sequence: TGTGCCAGCAGCTTAGAGCCCTCCAGGGGGCTGGCCGGGGAGCTGTTTTTT. It translates to CASSLEPSRGLAGELFF.

CDR3 amino acids: CASSEFQALHEQFF. CDR3 DNA: TGTGCCAGCAGTGAATTCCAGGCACTCCATGAGCAGTTCTTC. V gene TRBV25-1 combines with J gene TRBJ2-1; no firm D call. The CDR3 sequence is 14 residues long. V was shortened by 1 base and J by 8 bases, with 12 bases between the two germline ends. Germline-derived CDR1 and CDR2 are MGHDK and SYGVNS.

V gene TRBV15 combines with J gene TRBJ2-1; TRBD2 agrees at 8 bases. There are 15 residues in the CDR3. CDR1 is LNHNV and CDR2 is YYDKDF in the germline V gene (reference sequence). V shed 5 bases, J shed 5 bases, and the junction held 8 bases outside the gene matches. The CDR3 loop is CATSAGLALNNEQFF. CDR3 DNA: TGTGCCACCAGCGCAGGACTAGCACTGAACAATGAGCAGTTCTTC.

Only a few counts were recorded for this clonotype. The J gene is TRBJ1-2, the V gene TRBV29-1; D is uncertain. With 6 bases removed from V and 4 bases from J, the gap between germline ends came to 18 bases. The germline CDR1 and CDR2 sequences are SQVTM and ANQGSEA. The CDR3 extends over 14 amino acids. Here the CDR3 DNA reads TGCAGCGTCCTAGGAGCCCAAGATGGCTATGGCTACACCTTC. Encoded protein: CSVLGAQDGYGYTF.

The chain joins TRBV11-1 to TRBJ2-1, with 13 positions matching TRBD2. The CDR3 covers 18 residues. CDR1 SGHAT and CDR2 FQDESV come from the germline V gene (reference sequence). V lost 0 bases, J lost 9 bases, and 11 bases stayed unmatched. The CDR3, as DNA: TGTGCCAGCAGCTTAGCAGGTGTGCTGACTAGCGGGGGGTCTGAGCAGTTCTTC. This translates into CASSLAGVLTSGGSEQFF.

This clonotype was recorded a few times. The genes are TRBV2 and TRBJ2-7; 7 bases align to TRBD2. This CDR3 contains 14 residues. V dropped 9 bases and J dropped 0; count of bases not matched to a gene: 8. Germline assignment: CDR1 SNHLY and CDR2 FYNNEI. The CDR3 DNA sequence: TGTGCCAGTTCCAGGGACTACACCTCCTACGAGCAGTACTTC. Its protein is CASSRDYTSYEQYF.

This clonotype was seen repeatedly, ten times or more. The gene calls are TRBV6-2 or TRBV6-3 and TRBJ2-3; 12 bases are a match to TRBD2. Losses at the gene ends were 6 bases for V and 2 bases for J; bases not matched to a gene: 3. There are 15 residues in the CDR3. Germline-derived CDR1 and CDR2 are MNHEY and SVGEGT. CDR3 bases: TGTGCCAGCAGGCTAGCGGGGGGGCCCACAGATACGCAGTATTTT. Residues: CASRLAGGPTDTQYF.

This chain connects TRBV5-5 to TRBJ1-5; D gene uncertain. V lost 0 bases, J lost 7 bases, and 11 bases lay in between. Germline CDR1 reads SGHKS; CDR2 reads YYEKEE (reference sequence). There are 14 residues in the CDR3. The CDR3 sequence: CASSLATESQPQHF. Written as DNA, the CDR3 is TGTGCCAGCAGCTTGGCAACAGAATCCCAGCCCCAGCATTTT.

This chain uses TRBV19 with TRBJ1-5, with a tentative D call TRBD1 (5 bases). This CDR3 spans 15 amino acids. The V gene's germline CDR1 is LNHDA and CDR2 SQIVND (reference sequence). With 6 bases removed from V and 0 bases from J, the gap between germline ends came to 12 bases. The CDR3 region is CASSDGGDSNQPQHF. The CDR3 region has the DNA TGTGCCAGTAGCGACGGGGGGGATAGCAATCAGCCCCAGCATTTT.

This clonotype has at least ten counts. This chain joins TRBV4-2 and TRBJ2-2; 8 nucleotides line up with TRBD1. CDR3 length: 16 residues. Unmatched junction bases numbered 6, after V lost 0 bases and J lost 6 bases. The germline CDR1 and CDR2 sequences are LGHNA and YNFKEQ. The CDR3 region has the DNA TGTGCCAGCAGCCAAGATTGGCAGGGGGCGGCCGGGGAGCTGTTTTTT. Encoded protein: CASSQDWQGAAGELFF.

Concerning this clonotype itself: This could be a read error, since a much larger clone is one nucleotide away. CDR3 in amino acids: CASSLGQGPEGCGYTF. The CDR3 region has the DNA TGTGCCAGCAGTTTGGGACAGGGGCCTGAGGGTTGTGGCTACACCTTC. The chain has TRBV6-5 and TRBJ1-2; 10 nucleotides match TRBD1. Per the germline V gene, CDR1 is MNHEY and CDR2 is SVGAGI. The CDR3 totals 16 residues. After removal of 4 bases from V and 7 bases from J, the junction contained 12 bases not matched to a gene.

The gene calls are TRBV9 and TRBJ2-7, with D unclear. Germline CDR1 reads SGDLS; CDR2 reads YYNGEE. The CDR3 has 15 amino acids. V was pared by 0 bases and J by 0 bases, with 10 bases between. This CDR3 is CASSVGTQSSYEQYF. As DNA, the CDR3 is TGTGCCAGCAGCGTAGGTACCCAGAGCTCCTACGAGCAGTACTTC. The whole variable domain, remainder taken from reference TRBV9 and TRBJ2-7, is DSGVTQTPKHLITATGQRVTLRCSPRSGDLSVYWYQQSLDQGLQFLIQYYNGEERAKGNILERFSAQQFPDLHSELNLSSLELGDSALYFCASSVGTQSSYEQYFGPGTRLTVT.

This clonotype was counted many times. The chain is built from TRBV6-5 and TRBJ2-7; 7 nucleotides agree with TRBD1. CDR3 length equals 15 residues. CDR1 and CDR2 from the germline V gene are MNHEY and SVGAGI. Trimming at V came to 0 bases and at J to 2 bases, leaving 4 bases not matched to a gene. The CDR3 protein is CASSYSITGAYEQYF. The DNA for the CDR3 is TGTGCCAGCAGTTACTCGATTACAGGGGCCTACGAGCAGTACTTC.